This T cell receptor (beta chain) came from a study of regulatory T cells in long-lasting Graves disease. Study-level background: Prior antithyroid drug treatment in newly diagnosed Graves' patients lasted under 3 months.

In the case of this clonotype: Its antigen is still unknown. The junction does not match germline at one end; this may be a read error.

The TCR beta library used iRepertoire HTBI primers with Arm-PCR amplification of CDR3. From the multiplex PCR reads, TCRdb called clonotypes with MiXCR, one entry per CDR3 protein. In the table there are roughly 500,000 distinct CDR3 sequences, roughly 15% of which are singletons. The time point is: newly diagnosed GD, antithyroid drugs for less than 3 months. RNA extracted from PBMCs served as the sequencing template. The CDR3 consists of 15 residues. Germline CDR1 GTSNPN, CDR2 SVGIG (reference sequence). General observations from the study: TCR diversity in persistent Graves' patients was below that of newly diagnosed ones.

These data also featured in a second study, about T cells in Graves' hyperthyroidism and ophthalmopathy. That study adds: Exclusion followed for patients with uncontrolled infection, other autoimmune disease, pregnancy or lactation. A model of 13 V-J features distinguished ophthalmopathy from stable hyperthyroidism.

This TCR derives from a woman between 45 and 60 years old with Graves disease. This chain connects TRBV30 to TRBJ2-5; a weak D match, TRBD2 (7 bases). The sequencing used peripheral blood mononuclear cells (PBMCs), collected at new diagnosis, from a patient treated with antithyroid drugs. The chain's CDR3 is CVWSVRWGGAGTQYF. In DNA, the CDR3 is TGTGTCTGGAGTGTCCGTTGGGGGGGCGCTGGGACCCAGTACTTC.